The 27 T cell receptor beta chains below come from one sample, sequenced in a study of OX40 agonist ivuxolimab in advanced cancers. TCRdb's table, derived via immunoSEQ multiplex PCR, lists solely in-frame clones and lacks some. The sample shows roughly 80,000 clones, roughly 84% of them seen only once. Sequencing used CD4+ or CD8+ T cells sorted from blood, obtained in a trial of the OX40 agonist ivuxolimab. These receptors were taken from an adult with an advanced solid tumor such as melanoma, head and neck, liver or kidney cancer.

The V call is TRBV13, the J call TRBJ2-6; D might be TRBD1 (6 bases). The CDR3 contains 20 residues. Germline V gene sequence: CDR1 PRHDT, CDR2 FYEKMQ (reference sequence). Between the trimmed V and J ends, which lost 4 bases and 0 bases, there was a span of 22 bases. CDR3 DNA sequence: TGTGCCAGCAGCTCTATTGGGTACAGGGTTTCATTCTCTGGGGCCAACGTCCTGACTTTC. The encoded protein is CASSSIGYRVSFSGANVLTF. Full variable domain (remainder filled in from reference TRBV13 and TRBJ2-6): AAGVIQSPRHLIKEKRETATLKCYPIPRHDTVYWYQQGPGQDPQFLISFYEKMQSDKGSIPDRFSAQQFSDYHSELNMSSLELGDSALYFCASSSIGYRVSFSGANVLTFGAGSRLTVL.

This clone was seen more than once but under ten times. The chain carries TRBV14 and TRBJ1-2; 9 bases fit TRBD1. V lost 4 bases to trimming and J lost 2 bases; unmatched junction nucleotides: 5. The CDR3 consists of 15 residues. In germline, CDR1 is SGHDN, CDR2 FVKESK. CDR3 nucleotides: TGTGCCAGCAGCCCCGGACAGGGGCGAAACTATGGCTACACCTTC. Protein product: CASSPGQGRNYGYTF.

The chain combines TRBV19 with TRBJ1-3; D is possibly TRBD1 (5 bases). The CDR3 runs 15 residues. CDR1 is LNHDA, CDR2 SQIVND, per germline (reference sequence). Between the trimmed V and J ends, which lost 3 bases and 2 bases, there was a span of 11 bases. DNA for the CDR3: TGTGCCAGTAGTATCGGTGGGGCGCCTGGAAACACCATATATTTT. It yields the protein CASSIGGAPGNTIYF.

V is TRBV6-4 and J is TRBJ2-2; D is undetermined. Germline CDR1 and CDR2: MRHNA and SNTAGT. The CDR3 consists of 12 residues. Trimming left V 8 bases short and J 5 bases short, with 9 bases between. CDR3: CASATRTGELFF. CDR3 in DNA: TGTGCCAGCGCGACCAGAACCGGGGAGCTGTTTTTT.

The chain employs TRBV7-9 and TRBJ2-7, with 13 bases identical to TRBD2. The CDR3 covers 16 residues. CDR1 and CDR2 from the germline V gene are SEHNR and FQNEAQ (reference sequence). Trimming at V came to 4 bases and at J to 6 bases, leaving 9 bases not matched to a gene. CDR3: CASSSPGLAGKGEQYF. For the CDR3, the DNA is TGTGCCAGCAGCTCTCCGGGACTAGCGGGAAAGGGCGAGCAGTACTTC. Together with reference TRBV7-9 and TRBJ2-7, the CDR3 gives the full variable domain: DTGVSQNPRHKITKRGQNVTFRCDPISEHNRLYWYRQTLGQGPEFLTYFQNEAQLEKSRLLSDRFSAERPKGSFSTLEIQRTEQGDSAMYLCASSSPGLAGKGEQYFGPGTRLTVT.

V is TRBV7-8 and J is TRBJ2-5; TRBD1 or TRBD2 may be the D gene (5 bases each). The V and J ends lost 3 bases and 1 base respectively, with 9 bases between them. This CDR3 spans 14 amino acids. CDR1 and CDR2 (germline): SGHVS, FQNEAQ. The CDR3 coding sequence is TGTGCCAGCAGCTTGGGGACCTTCCAAGAGACCCAGTACTTC. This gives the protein CASSLGTFQETQYF. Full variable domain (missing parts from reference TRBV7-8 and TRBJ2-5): GAGVSQSPRYKVAKRGQDVALRCDPISGHVSLFWYQQALGQGPEFLTYFQNEAQLDKSGLPSDRFFAERPEGSVSTLKIQRTQQEDSAVYLCASSLGTFQETQYFGPGTRLLVL.

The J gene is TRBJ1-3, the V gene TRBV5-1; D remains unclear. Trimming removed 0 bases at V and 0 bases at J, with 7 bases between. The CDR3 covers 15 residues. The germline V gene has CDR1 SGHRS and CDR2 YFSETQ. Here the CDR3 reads CASSLVAGSGNTIYF. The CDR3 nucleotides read TGCGCCAGCAGCTTGGTGGCAGGCTCTGGAAACACCATATATTTT.

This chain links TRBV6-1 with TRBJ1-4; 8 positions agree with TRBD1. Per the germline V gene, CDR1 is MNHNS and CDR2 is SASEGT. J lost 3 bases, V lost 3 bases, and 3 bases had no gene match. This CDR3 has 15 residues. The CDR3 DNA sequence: TGTGCCAGCAGTGACTTGACAGGGGCTAATGAAAAACTGTTTTTT. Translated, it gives CASSDLTGANEKLFF.

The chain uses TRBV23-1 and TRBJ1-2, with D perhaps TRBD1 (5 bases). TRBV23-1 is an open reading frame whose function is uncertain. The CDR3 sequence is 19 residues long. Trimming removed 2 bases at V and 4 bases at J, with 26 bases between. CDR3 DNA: TGCGCCAGCAGTCAAAGGGACGGCTTAACAGTAGTCCTATTCTATGGCTACACCTTC. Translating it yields CASSQRDGLTVVLFYGYTF.

The CDR3 sequence is CASSLVAYNSPLHF. The CDR3 DNA reads as TGCGCCAGCAGCTTGGTGGCCTATAATTCACCCCTCCACTTT. This chain uses TRBV5-1 with TRBJ1-6, with D uncertain. Germline V gene data show CDR1 as SGHRS and CDR2 as YFSETQ. The length of the CDR3 is 14 residues. V was pared by 0 bases and J by 2 bases, with 3 bases between.

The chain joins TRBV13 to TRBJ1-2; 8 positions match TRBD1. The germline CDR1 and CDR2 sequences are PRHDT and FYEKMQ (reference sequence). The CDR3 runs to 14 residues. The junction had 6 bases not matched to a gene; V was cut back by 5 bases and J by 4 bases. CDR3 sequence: CASSTNRGIYGYTF. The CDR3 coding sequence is TGTGCCAGCAGCACGAACAGGGGGATCTATGGCTACACCTTC.

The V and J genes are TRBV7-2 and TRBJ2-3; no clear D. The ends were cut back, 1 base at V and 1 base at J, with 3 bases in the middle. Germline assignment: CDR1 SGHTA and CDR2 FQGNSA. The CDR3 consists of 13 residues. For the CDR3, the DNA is TGTGCCAGCAGCTTAGACCGCACAGATACGCAGTATTTT. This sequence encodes CASSLDRTDTQYF.

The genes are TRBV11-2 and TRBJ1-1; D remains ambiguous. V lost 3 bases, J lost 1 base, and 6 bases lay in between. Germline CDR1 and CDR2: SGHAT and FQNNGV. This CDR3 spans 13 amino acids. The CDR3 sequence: CASSFGRNTEAFF. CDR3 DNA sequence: TGTGCCAGCAGCTTTGGTAGGAACACTGAAGCTTTCTTT.

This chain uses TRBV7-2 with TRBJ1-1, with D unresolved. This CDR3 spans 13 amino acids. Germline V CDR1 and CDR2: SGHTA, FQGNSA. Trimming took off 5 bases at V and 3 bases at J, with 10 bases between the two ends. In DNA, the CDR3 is TGTGCCAGCAGCATGGCCAGGCACACTGAAGCTTTCTTT. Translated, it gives CASSMARHTEAFF. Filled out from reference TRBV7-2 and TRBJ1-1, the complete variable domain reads GAGVSQSPSNKVTEKGKDVELRCDPISGHTALYWYRQSLGQGLEFLIYFQGNSAPDKSGLPSDRFSAERTGGSVSTLTIQRTQQEDSAVYLCASSMARHTEAFFGQGTRLTVV.

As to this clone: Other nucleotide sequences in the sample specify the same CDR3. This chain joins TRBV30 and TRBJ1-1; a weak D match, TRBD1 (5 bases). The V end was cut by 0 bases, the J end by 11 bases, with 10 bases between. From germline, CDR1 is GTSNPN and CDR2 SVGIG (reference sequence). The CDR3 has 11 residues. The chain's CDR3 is CAWSVQVRAFF. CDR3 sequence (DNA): TGTGCCTGGAGTGTACAGGTCCGGGCTTTCTTT.

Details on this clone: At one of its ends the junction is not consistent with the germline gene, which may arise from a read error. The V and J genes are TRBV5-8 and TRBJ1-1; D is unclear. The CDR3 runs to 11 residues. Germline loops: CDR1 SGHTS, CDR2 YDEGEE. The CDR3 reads CASSLVSAPDF. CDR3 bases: TGTGCCAGCAGCTTGGTATCAGCCCCCGACTTT.

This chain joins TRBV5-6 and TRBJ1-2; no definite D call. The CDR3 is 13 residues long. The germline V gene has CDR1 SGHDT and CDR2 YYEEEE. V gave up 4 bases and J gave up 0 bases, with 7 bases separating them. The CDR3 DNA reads TGTGCCAGCAGCCCAGTAACTAACTATGGCTACACCTTC. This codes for CASSPVTNYGYTF. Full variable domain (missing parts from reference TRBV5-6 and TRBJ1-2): DAGVTQSPTHLIKTRGQQVTLRCSPKSGHDTVSWYQQALGQGPQFIFQYYEEEERQRGNFPDRFSGHQFPNYSSELNVNALLLGDSALYLCASSPVTNYGYTFGSGTRLTVV.

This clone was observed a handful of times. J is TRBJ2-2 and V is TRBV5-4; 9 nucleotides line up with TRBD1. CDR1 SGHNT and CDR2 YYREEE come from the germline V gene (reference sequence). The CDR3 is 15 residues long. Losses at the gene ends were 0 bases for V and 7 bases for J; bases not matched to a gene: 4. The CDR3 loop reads CASSLATTGGGELFF. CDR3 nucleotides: TGTGCCAGCAGCTTGGCGACGACAGGGGGCGGGGAGCTGTTTTTT.

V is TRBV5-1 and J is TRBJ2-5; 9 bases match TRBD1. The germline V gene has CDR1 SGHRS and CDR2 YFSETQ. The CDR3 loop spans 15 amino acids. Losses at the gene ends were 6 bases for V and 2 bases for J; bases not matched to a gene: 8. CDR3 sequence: CASTPLGQGQETQYF. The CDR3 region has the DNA TGCGCCAGCACACCCCTAGGACAGGGGCAAGAGACCCAGTACTTC.

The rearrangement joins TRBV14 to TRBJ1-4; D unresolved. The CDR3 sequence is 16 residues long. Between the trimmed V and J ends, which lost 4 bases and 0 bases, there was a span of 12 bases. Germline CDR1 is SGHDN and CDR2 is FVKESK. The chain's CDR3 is CASSPYDRTTNEKLFF. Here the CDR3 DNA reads TGTGCCAGCAGCCCCTATGACCGCACAACTAATGAAAAACTGTTTTTT.

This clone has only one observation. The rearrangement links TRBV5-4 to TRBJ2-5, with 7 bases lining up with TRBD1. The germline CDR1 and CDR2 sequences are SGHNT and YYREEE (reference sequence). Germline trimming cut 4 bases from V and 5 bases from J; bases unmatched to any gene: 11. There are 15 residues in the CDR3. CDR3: CASSKGQLGWETQYF. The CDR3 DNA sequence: TGTGCCAGCAGCAAGGGACAGCTGGGGTGGGAGACCCAGTACTTC.

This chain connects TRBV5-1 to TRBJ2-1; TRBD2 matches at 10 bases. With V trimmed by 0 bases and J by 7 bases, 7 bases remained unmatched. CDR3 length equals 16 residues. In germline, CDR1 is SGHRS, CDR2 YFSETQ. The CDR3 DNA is TGCGCCAGCAGCTTGGGAACAGCGGGGGGGCGTAATGAGCAGTTCTTC. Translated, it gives CASSLGTAGGRNEQFF.

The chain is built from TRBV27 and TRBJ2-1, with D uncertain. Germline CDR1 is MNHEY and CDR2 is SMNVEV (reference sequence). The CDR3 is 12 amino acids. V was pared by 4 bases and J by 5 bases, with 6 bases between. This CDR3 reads CASSSLNNEQFF. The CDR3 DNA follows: TGTGCCAGCAGTTCTTTGAACAATGAGCAGTTCTTC.

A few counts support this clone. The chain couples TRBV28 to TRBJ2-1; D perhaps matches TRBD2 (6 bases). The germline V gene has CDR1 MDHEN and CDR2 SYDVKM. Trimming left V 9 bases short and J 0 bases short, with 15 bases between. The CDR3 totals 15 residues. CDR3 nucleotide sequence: TGTGCCAGTGGGAGGCGGCAGAGCTCCTACAATGAGCAGTTCTTC. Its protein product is CASGRRQSSYNEQFF.

CDR3 in DNA: TGTGCCAGCAGGGGGAGACAGGATAATTCACCCCTCCACTTT. Translation gives CASRGRQDNSPLHF. The chain carries TRBV27 and TRBJ1-6, with D tentatively TRBD1 (6 bases). The length of the CDR3 is 14 residues. Per germline, CDR1 MNHEY and CDR2 SMNVEV (reference sequence). V lost 6 bases, J lost 5 bases, and 11 bases lay in between.

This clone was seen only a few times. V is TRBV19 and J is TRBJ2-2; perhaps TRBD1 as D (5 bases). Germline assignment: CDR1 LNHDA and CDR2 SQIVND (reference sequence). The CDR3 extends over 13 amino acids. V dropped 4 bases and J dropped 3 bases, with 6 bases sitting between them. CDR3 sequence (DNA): TGTGCCAGTAGTACAGGGTACACCGGGGAGCTGTTTTTT. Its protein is CASSTGYTGELFF.

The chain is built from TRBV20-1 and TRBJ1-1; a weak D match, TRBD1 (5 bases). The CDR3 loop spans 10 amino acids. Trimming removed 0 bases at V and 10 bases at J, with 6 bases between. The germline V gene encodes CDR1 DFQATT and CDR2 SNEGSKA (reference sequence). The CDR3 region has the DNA TGCAGTGCTAGAGATGGGACAGCTTTCTTT. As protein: CSARDGTAFF.